The 29 T cell receptor beta chains below come from one sample, sequenced in a study of low-dose radiotherapy and immunotherapy resistance in tumors. Primers used for first-strand cDNA, a TRAV- and TRBV-specific set, covered both alpha and beta chains. The authors ran about 18 PCR cycles to amplify TCRs with a constant-region primer and V-primer adapter. TCRdb processed the reads anew with MiXCR; each CDR3 protein has one entry. The sample holds nearly 60,000 distinct CDR3 sequences, under 30% seen once. The time point is: after trial treatment. Sample treatment: LDRT plus nivolumab, ipilimumab, low-dose cyclophosphamide and aspirin (RACIN trial). Source: PBMCs, taken after low-dose radiotherapy plus immunotherapy. The receptors stem from a male donor with prostate cancer.

This clonotype was seen many times. The chain carries TRBV27 and TRBJ1-6, with 8 bases that match TRBD1. J lost 10 bases, V lost 4 bases, and 6 bases had no gene match. The V gene's germline CDR1 is MNHEY and CDR2 SMNVEV (reference sequence). The CDR3 is made up of 14 amino acids. CDR3 sequence reads: CASSSDRVGSPLHF. Here the CDR3 DNA reads TGTGCCAGCAGTTCGGACAGGGTTGGATCACCCCTCCACTTT.

This chain connects TRBV9 to TRBJ2-1; TRBD1 aligns across 7 bases. The V gene end was trimmed by 3 bases and the J gene end by 7 bases; junction bases not matched to a gene: 1. The CDR3 has 12 residues. Germline V gives CDR1 SGDLS, CDR2 YYNGEE. The CDR3 bases are TGTGCCAGCAGCGGGGACAGTAATGAGCAGTTCTTC. Translated: CASSGDSNEQFF.

V usage is TRBV20-1 and J usage is TRBJ2-2, with 9 nucleotides matching TRBD1. After removal of 5 bases from V and 1 base from J, the junction contained 2 bases not matched to a gene. Germline V CDR1 and CDR2: DFQATT, SNEGSKA (reference sequence). The CDR3 extends over 14 amino acids. CDR3 protein: CSAPGQGNTGELFF. The CDR3 DNA sequence: TGCAGTGCTCCGGGACAGGGGAACACCGGGGAGCTGTTTTTT.

The chain links TRBV7-6 to TRBJ2-2; 10 bases are a match to TRBD2. The CDR3 consists of 16 residues. Germline V gene lookup returns CDR1 SGHVS and CDR2 FNYEAQ. The J segment lost 2 bases and the V segment lost 4 bases, leaving 4 bases of the junction unmatched. The CDR3 bases are TGTGCCAGCAGCTCGAGCGGGGGGGCCAACACCGGGGAGCTGTTTTTT. Translating it yields CASSSSGGANTGELFF.

In its sample, this clonotype was seen many times. The V and J genes are TRBV6-1 and TRBJ1-3, with D unresolved. The CDR3 is 17 residues long. Trimming left V 5 bases short and J 2 bases short, with 19 bases between. Germline CDR1 MNHNS, CDR2 SASEGT. The CDR3 here is CASSYRKGKGAGNTIYF. The CDR3 DNA sequence: TGTGCCAGCAGTTACCGGAAGGGCAAAGGAGCTGGAAACACCATATATTTT.

This rearrangement joins TRBV30 to TRBJ1-5; D is unresolved. This CDR3 is 13 amino acids long. V was trimmed by 1 base and J by 1 base, leaving 5 bases between them. Germline values: CDR1 GTSNPN, CDR2 SVGIG (reference sequence). The CDR3 loop is CAWSEESNQPQHF. DNA of the CDR3: TGTGCCTGGAGTGAGGAGAGCAATCAGCCCCAGCATTTT.

The CDR3, as DNA: TGTGCCAGCTCACCAGACTTCTACACAGATACGCAGTATTTT. Translating gives CASSPDFYTDTQYF. The chain is built from TRBV18 and TRBJ2-3; D call uncertain. Germline loops: CDR1 KGHSH, CDR2 LQKENI. With 2 bases removed from V and 2 bases from J, the gap between germline ends came to 8 bases. CDR3 length equals 14 residues.

The V gene is TRBV5-1, the J gene TRBJ2-3; 7 bases are a match to TRBD1. V shed 4 bases, J shed 13 bases, and the junction held 15 bases outside the gene matches. Germline CDR1 reads SGHRS; CDR2 reads YFSETQ. The CDR3 is made up of 14 amino acids. The CDR3 reads CASSPSSTGPVKYF. The CDR3 DNA sequence: TGCGCCAGCAGCCCTTCATCGACAGGGCCAGTTAAGTATTTT.

The chain is built from TRBV6-5 and TRBJ1-2, with 8 positions matching TRBD1. The CDR3 is 16 amino acids. Germline loops: CDR1 MNHEY, CDR2 SVGAGI. Trimming took 5 bases from V and 4 from J; bases not matched to a gene: 12. The CDR3: CASSKTTGQGVYGYTF. CDR3 in DNA: TGTGCCAGCAGTAAAACAACCGGACAGGGCGTCTATGGCTACACCTTC.

This clonotype was detected many times. The chain combines TRBV7-3 with TRBJ2-7; D tentatively reads TRBD1 or TRBD2 (6 bases each). Trimming stripped 5 bases from V and 6 bases from J, with 14 bases between. CDR3 size: 13 residues. From germline, CDR1 is SGHTA and CDR2 FQGTGA. CDR3 nucleotide sequence: TGTGCCAGCAGCCTGGGGGCGCGGGGCGAGCAGTACTTC. As protein: CASSLGARGEQYF.

Many counts were recorded for this clonotype. The genes are TRBV18 and TRBJ2-7; perhaps D is TRBD1 or TRBD2 (5 bases each). The CDR3 length is 13 residues. Germline loops: CDR1 KGHSH, CDR2 LQKENI. V was cut by 1 base and J by 2 bases, with 6 bases left in between. CDR3 in amino acids: CASSPRGPYEQYF. In DNA, the CDR3 is TGTGCCAGCTCACCACGGGGACCCTACGAGCAGTACTTC.

In its sample, this clonotype was seen many times. J is TRBJ2-7 and V is TRBV11-2, with 8 bases fitting TRBD1. Germline values: CDR1 SGHAT, CDR2 FQNNGV. The CDR3 length is 15 residues. Trimming took 4 bases from V and 1 from J; bases not matched to a gene: 6. CDR3 nucleotide sequence: TGTGCCAGCAGCTCATACCGGGACAGGTCCTACGAGCAGTACTTC. This gives the protein CASSSYRDRSYEQYF.

Comment on this clonotype: A far larger clone is only one base removed, so a read error is likely. The genes are TRBV7-2 and TRBJ2-4; the D is unclear. Germline CDR1 SGHTA, CDR2 FQGNSA. The CDR3 runs to 12 residues. V lost 0 bases and J lost 13, with 10 bases in between. The CDR3 here is CASSLAFNEQYF. As DNA, the CDR3 is TGTGCCAGCAGCTTAGCTTTCAATGAGCAGTACTTC.

Remarks on this clonotype: With only one base between it and a far larger clone, this is likely a read error. The chain couples TRBV6-1 to TRBJ2-1, with D possibly TRBD2 on 6 matching bases. This CDR3 is built from 12 residues. V lost 8 bases and J lost 10, with 15 bases in between. CDR1 and CDR2 (germline): MNHNS, SASEGT. The CDR3, as DNA: TGTGCCAGCGGGCTGGGAGGCTACGAGCAGTTCTTC. This sequence encodes CASGLGGYEQFF.

This clonotype was seen a few times. A far larger clone differs by one base, so this is likely a read error. CDR3 protein: CASSRPRFRDEQFF. CDR3 in DNA: TGTGCCAGCAGCCGCCCCCGATTTCGGGACGAGCAGTTCTTC. The rearrangement links TRBV28 to TRBJ2-1; D possibly matches TRBD1 or TRBD2 (5 bases each). CDR1 is MDHEN and CDR2 is SYDVKM in the germline V gene. The CDR3 sequence is 14 residues long. V lost 6 bases and J 10 bases, leaving 19 bases between the germline ends.

The chain carries TRBV28 and TRBJ2-7; TRBD1 aligns across 9 bases. CDR3 length equals 15 residues. V trimming: 1 base; J trimming: 4 bases; junction bases outside the gene matches: 5. Germline V lookup: CDR1 MDHEN, CDR2 SYDVKM. CDR3 residues: CASSLSVTGGYEQYF. The DNA for the CDR3 is TGTGCCAGCAGTTTATCCGTGACAGGGGGATACGAGCAGTACTTC.

This clonotype came up many times. Sequence at one end of the junction differs from germline and may be a read error. The chain carries TRBV3-1 and TRBJ1-3; D is perhaps TRBD1 (5 bases). CDR3 length: 15 residues. Germline V gene data show CDR1 as LGHDT and CDR2 as YNNKEL (reference sequence). CDR3 in amino acids: CASSQDSRSGNTIYF. The CDR3 bases are TGCGCCAGCAGCCAAGACAGTCGCTCTGGAAACACCATATATTTT.

This clonotype was observed at least ten times. The rearrangement links TRBV28 to TRBJ2-2; the D gene is possibly TRBD1 (7 bases). Germline-derived CDR1 and CDR2 are MDHEN and SYDVKM. This CDR3 has 13 amino acids. V was clipped by 6 bases and J by 5 bases, with 10 bases between them. CDR3 DNA: TGTGCCAGCAGGCAGGGGGGAACCGGGGAGCTGTTTTTT. Translating it yields CASRQGGTGELFF.

About this clonotype: A far larger clone is only one base removed, so a read error is likely. The rearrangement uses TRBV9 and TRBJ2-3; a possible D gene is TRBD1 (5 bases). Trimming left V 4 bases short and J 4 bases short, with 16 bases between. Germline CDR1 is SGDLS and CDR2 is YYNGEE. The CDR3 consists of 15 residues. CDR3 protein: CASSPSARGADTQYF. Here the CDR3 DNA reads TGTGCCAGCAGCCCCTCCGCAAGGGGCGCAGATACGCAGTATTTT.

This clonotype was counted a few times. Because the CDR3's place on the DNA is in doubt, the DNA is left out and the CDR3 is given as listed by TCRdb. The V call is TRBV6-6, the J call TRBJ1-4. The CDR3 is 17 residues long, counting both termini. CDR1 MNHNY and CDR2 SVGAGI come from the germline V gene (reference sequence). Here the CDR3 reads CASSETLSGVKLFFFFF.

The V gene is TRBV2, the J gene TRBJ2-7; D is possibly TRBD1 (5 bases). V was clipped by 6 bases and J by 6 bases, with 15 bases between them. CDR3 length equals 13 residues. Germline V CDR1 and CDR2: SNHLY, FYNNEI. In DNA, the CDR3 is TGTGCCAGCAGGCTGAGACAGTCGGGCGAGCAGTACTTC. This sequence encodes CASRLRQSGEQYF.

This clonotype appeared a few times. The chain links TRBV4-2 to TRBJ2-1; possible D gene TRBD2, 5 bases. The germline V gene has CDR1 LGHNA and CDR2 YNFKEQ. With 0 bases removed from V and 4 bases from J, the gap between germline ends came to 13 bases. CDR3 length: 16 amino acids. Written as DNA, the CDR3 is TGTGCCAGCAGCCAAGATTCGGGGTCGGGGTACAATGAGCAGTTCTTC. The encoded protein is CASSQDSGSGYNEQFF.

This clonotype came up many times. V gene TRBV20-1 combines with J gene TRBJ2-4; 10 nucleotides line up with TRBD2. The CDR3 has 17 residues. V dropped 5 bases and J dropped 4; count of bases not matched to a gene: 14. From germline, CDR1 is DFQATT and CDR2 SNEGSKA (reference sequence). The CDR3 DNA is TGCAGTGCTCAAGACGCAATAGCGGGGGGCGAGAAAAACATTCAGTACTTC. Translated, it gives CSAQDAIAGGEKNIQYF.

In its sample, this clonotype was seen once. With a far larger clone one base away, a read error is the likely cause. The chain's CDR3 is CASTPRGSYEQFF. The CDR3 DNA reads TGTGCCAGCACCCCCCGCGGCTCCTACGAGCAGTTCTTC. V usage is TRBV28 and J usage is TRBJ2-1; no firm D call. This CDR3 is built from 13 residues. Trimming shortened V by 7 bases and J by 10 bases, and 17 bases separated the two germline ends. The germline V gene encodes CDR1 MDHEN and CDR2 SYDVKM.

The chain recombines TRBV9 with TRBJ1-6, with no clear D. The CDR3 is made up of 14 amino acids. V lost 0 bases and J 7 bases, leaving 8 bases between the germline ends. Germline assignment: CDR1 SGDLS and CDR2 YYNGEE. For the CDR3, the DNA is TGTGCCAGCAGCGTAGAAGGGTGGAATTCACCCCTCCACTTT. It specifies CASSVEGWNSPLHF.

The chain recombines TRBV21-1 with TRBJ2-1; no check of the table's D call, TRBD2, against the DNA was made. TRBV21-1 is deemed a pseudogene. The CDR3 covers 17 residues. The CDR3 nucleotides are TGTGCCAGCAGGAATTCAGCTAGCGGGAACTCCTACAATGAGCAGTTCTTC. It specifies CASRNSASGNSYNEQFF.

The V and J genes are TRBV28 and TRBJ2-7, with D maybe TRBD1 (7 bases). From germline, CDR1 is MDHEN and CDR2 SYDVKM. V was cut by 7 bases and J by 3 bases, with 19 bases left in between. The CDR3 runs 15 residues. For the CDR3, the DNA is TGTGCCAGCACCTCATGGGCAGGGGGGATCTACGAGCAGTACTTC. It yields the protein CASTSWAGGIYEQYF. Filled out from reference TRBV28 and TRBJ2-7, the complete variable domain reads DVKVTQSSRYLVKRTGEKVFLECVQDMDHENMFWYRQDPGLGLRLIYFSYDVKMKEKGDIPEGYSVSREKKERFSLILESASTNQTSMYLCASTSWAGGIYEQYFGPGTRLTVT.

V gene TRBV20-1 combines with J gene TRBJ2-7; TRBD1 aligns across 10 bases. There are 12 residues in the CDR3. The V segment lost 3 bases and the J segment 4 bases; nucleotides outside the gene matches: 0. CDR1 is DFQATT and CDR2 is SNEGSKA in the germline V gene (reference sequence). CDR3 coding DNA: TGCAGTGCTAGGGACAGGGGGTACGAGCAGTACTTC. Its translation is CSARDRGYEQYF.

This clonotype was detected many times. The chain uses TRBV7-2 and TRBJ2-1; 9 bases agree with TRBD2. After removal of 6 bases from V and 4 bases from J, the junction contained 10 bases not matched to a gene. Germline-derived CDR1 and CDR2 are SGHTA and FQGNSA. The CDR3 has 16 amino acids. The CDR3 DNA reads as TGTGCCAGCAGGAAGCCTGGGCTAGCGGGATACAATGAGCAGTTCTTC. This sequence encodes CASRKPGLAGYNEQFF.